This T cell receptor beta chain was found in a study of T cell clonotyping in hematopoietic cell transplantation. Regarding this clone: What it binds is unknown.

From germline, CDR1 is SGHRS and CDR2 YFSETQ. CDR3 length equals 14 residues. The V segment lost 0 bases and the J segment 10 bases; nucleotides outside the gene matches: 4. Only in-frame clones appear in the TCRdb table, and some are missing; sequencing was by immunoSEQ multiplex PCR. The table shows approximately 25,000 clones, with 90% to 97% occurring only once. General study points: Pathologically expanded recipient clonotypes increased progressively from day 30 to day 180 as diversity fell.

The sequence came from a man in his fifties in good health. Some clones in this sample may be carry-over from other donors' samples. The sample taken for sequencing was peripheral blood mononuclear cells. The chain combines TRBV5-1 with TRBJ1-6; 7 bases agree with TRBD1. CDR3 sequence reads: CASSLGDRKSPLHF. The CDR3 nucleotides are TGCGCCAGCAGCTTGGGGGACAGAAAATCACCCCTCCACTTT.